The 23 T cell receptor beta chains below all came from one sample that was sequenced in a study of T cell repertoires in aging, cancer and after chemotherapy. Amplification of TCR beta used genomic DNA extracted from peripheral blood. Rearranged V-D-J TRB sequences were amplified with a mixed TRB-A/B primer pool. TCRdb recomputed calls from the multiplex PCR reads with MiXCR, one row per CDR3 protein. This table holds about 6,200 distinct CDR3 sequences, about 32% found once. The sequenced material came from blood. The receptors stem from a human donor with a blood cancer.

This clonotype is classed as medium-sized (0.01 to 0.1%). The chain employs TRBV6-6 and TRBJ1-4, with no clear D. V lost 6 bases and J 7 bases, leaving 15 bases between the germline ends. This CDR3 contains 14 residues. The germline V gene encodes CDR1 MNHNY and CDR2 SVGAGI (reference sequence). CDR3 protein: CASSQPSASEKLFF. The CDR3 DNA sequence: TGTGCCAGCAGCCAACCGAGTGCCAGTGAAAAACTGTTTTTT.

The chain links TRBV12-3 or TRBV12-4 to TRBJ2-7; perhaps D is TRBD1 or TRBD2 (5 bases each). Trimming pared 7 bases from V and 2 bases from J, leaving 18 bases between. The length of the CDR3 is 15 residues. The CDR3 here is CASTRSGTVAYEQYF. The DNA of the CDR3 is TGTGCCAGCACTCGATCCGGGACGGTGGCCTACGAGCAGTACTTC.

On this clonotype itself: A junction boundary mismatches the germline segment, possibly from a read error. V is TRBV4-2 and J is TRBJ2-1; 9 positions match TRBD2. This CDR3 is 14 amino acids long. Germline V gene data show CDR1 as LGHNA and CDR2 as YNFKEQ. The CDR3 sequence: CASKREESLDEQFF. CDR3 nucleotides: TGCGCCAGTAAGCGGGAGGAATCGTTGGATGAGCAGTTCTTC.

This rearrangement joins TRBV7-9 to TRBJ2-7; D is unresolved. V lost 5 bases and J 1 base, leaving 6 bases between the germline ends. The CDR3 is 12 amino acids. The germline gives CDR1 SEHNR, CDR2 FQNEAQ (reference sequence). The CDR3 region is CASSHGSYEQYF. CDR3 nucleotide sequence: TGTGCCAGCAGCCATGGATCCTACGAGCAGTACTTC.

This clonotype turned up a few times. V gene TRBV11-2 combines with J gene TRBJ2-3, with D perhaps being TRBD1 or TRBD2 (5 bases each). V was clipped by 4 bases and J by 1 base, with 12 bases between them. The length of the CDR3 is 15 residues. Germline CDR1 is SGHAT and CDR2 is FQNNGV. The DNA of the CDR3 is TGTGCCAGCAGCTCTGGGGGAACCCGCACAGATACGCAGTATTTT. Translation gives CASSSGGTRTDTQYF.

To note about this clonotype: This may come from a read error, since a much larger clone is one base off. This chain joins TRBV6-5 and TRBJ2-3; 7 nucleotides align to TRBD2. Germline lookup yields CDR1 MNHEY and CDR2 SVGAGI. CDR3 size: 19 residues. This chain's CDR3 is CASSYSSPASGLLTDTKYF. For the CDR3, the DNA is TGTGCCAGCAGTTACAGTTCCCCCGCTAGCGGATTATTGACAGATACGAAGTATTTT.

This clonotype has only one observation. The chain has TRBV21-1 and TRBJ1-4; the D call in the table, TRBD1, was not verified against the DNA. TRBV21-1 is recorded as a pseudogene. This CDR3 comprises 15 residues. In nucleotides, the CDR3 is TGTGCCAGCAGCAAAGAGGGGACAGGGCATGAAAAACTGTTTTTT. Encoded protein: CASSKEGTGHEKLFF.

The chain uses TRBV13 and TRBJ2-7; 7 bases fit TRBD1. The CDR3 covers 14 residues. V lost 3 bases to trimming and J lost 4 bases; unmatched junction nucleotides: 6. Germline values: CDR1 PRHDT, CDR2 FYEKMQ (reference sequence). The CDR3 sequence: CASSFSDRIYEQYF. Written as DNA, the CDR3 is TGTGCCAGCAGCTTCTCGGACAGGATTTACGAGCAGTACTTC.

The chain uses TRBV19 and TRBJ1-1; the D gene is possibly TRBD1 (5 bases). V lost 2 bases to trimming and J lost 4 bases, with 17 bases between them. Germline-derived CDR1 and CDR2 are LNHDA and SQIVND (reference sequence). This CDR3 comprises 16 residues. The CDR3 region is CASSIFSGNPLTEAFF. The CDR3, as DNA: TGTGCCAGTAGTATATTCTCAGGGAACCCGCTCACTGAAGCTTTCTTT.

By share of the sample, this clonotype is medium-sized. This rearrangement joins TRBV19 to TRBJ2-6; no clear D gene. This CDR3 has 14 amino acids. The V end lost 7 bases, the J end lost 2 bases, and 9 bases lay between the germline ends. Germline CDR1 reads LNHDA; CDR2 reads SQIVND (reference sequence). The CDR3 DNA reads TGTGCCAGTAACGATCGGCCTGGGGCCAACGTCCTGACTTTC. Translation: CASNDRPGANVLTF.

About this clonotype itself: A much more abundant neighbour one base away suggests this may be a read error. J is TRBJ2-1 and V is TRBV27; TRBD2 matches 7 bases. The CDR3 runs to 14 residues. Losses at the gene ends were 4 bases for V and 2 bases for J; bases not matched to a gene: 2. Per the germline V gene, CDR1 is MNHEY and CDR2 is SMNVEV (reference sequence). The CDR3 is CASSYAGAYNEQFF. CDR3 DNA sequence: TGTGCCAGCAGTTACGCGGGGGCCTACAATGAGCAGTTCTTC.

This clonotype was seen only a few times. V gene TRBV18 combines with J gene TRBJ1-5; D uncertain. The CDR3 is 13 residues long. Per germline, CDR1 KGHSH and CDR2 LQKENI. Between the trimmed V and J ends, which lost 1 base and 2 bases, there was a span of 3 bases. The CDR3 loop reads CASSPQGNQPQHF. The CDR3 DNA sequence: TGTGCCAGCTCACCACAGGGCAATCAGCCCCAGCATTTT.

The CDR3 DNA sequence: TGTGCCAGCAGCTTAAACTCGCGGTCGGGGGGAGAGACCCAGTACTTC. This encodes CASSLNSRSGGETQYF. The chain couples TRBV7-2 to TRBJ2-5, with 7 bases identical to TRBD2. This CDR3 has 16 residues. Per the germline V gene, CDR1 is SGHTA and CDR2 is FQGNSA. The V gene end was trimmed by 2 bases and the J gene end by 4 bases; junction bases not matched to a gene: 10.

This clonotype is labeled medium-sized (0.01 to 0.1%). The V and J genes are TRBV6-6 and TRBJ2-3; 7 positions agree with TRBD1. CDR1 is MNHNY, CDR2 SVGAGI, per germline (reference sequence). The V segment lost 2 bases and the J segment 0 bases; nucleotides outside the gene matches: 2. This CDR3 contains 15 residues. For the CDR3, the DNA is TGTGCCAGCAGTTACACGGGACAGAGCACAGATACGCAGTATTTT. This sequence encodes CASSYTGQSTDTQYF.

The J gene is TRBJ2-1, the V gene TRBV19; D unclear. The length of the CDR3 is 12 residues. V lost 4 bases to trimming and J lost 6 bases, with 7 bases between them. The V gene's germline CDR1 is LNHDA and CDR2 SQIVND (reference sequence). The CDR3: CASSTRRNEQFF. CDR3 nucleotide sequence: TGTGCCAGTAGTACCCGCCGCAATGAGCAGTTCTTC.

V is TRBV4-1 and J is TRBJ2-3; D unresolved. The CDR3 loop spans 18 amino acids. V lost 3 bases to trimming and J lost 2 bases, with 21 bases between them. Per the germline V gene, CDR1 is MGHRA and CDR2 is YSYEKL. The CDR3 spells CASSQGMIGRIFTDTQYF. For the CDR3, the DNA is TGCGCCAGCAGCCAGGGAATGATTGGGCGGATATTCACAGATACGCAGTATTTT.

This CDR3 reads CASTVIRVLMNQPQHF. CDR3 sequence (DNA): TGTGCCAGTACGGTGATCAGGGTATTAATGAATCAGCCCCAGCATTTT. The V call is TRBV19, the J call TRBJ1-5; maybe TRBD1 (5 bases). Germline CDR1 and CDR2: LNHDA and SQIVND (reference sequence). V was trimmed by 7 bases and J by 4 bases, leaving 20 bases between them. The CDR3 is 16 residues long.

The gene calls are TRBV7-9 and TRBJ2-7; 11 positions match TRBD2. After removal of 2 bases from V and 6 bases from J, the junction contained 3 bases not matched to a gene. The CDR3 is 14 residues long. Looked up from germline, CDR1 is SEHNR and CDR2 is FQNEAQ (reference sequence). The CDR3 is CASSLKLAGGEQYF. The CDR3 nucleotides are TGTGCCAGCAGCTTAAAGCTAGCGGGAGGCGAGCAGTACTTC.

By proportion, this clonotype is medium-sized (0.01 to 0.1%). This chain uses TRBV27 with TRBJ2-6; the D is unclear. With 5 bases removed from V and 0 bases from J, the gap between germline ends came to 5 bases. Germline V lookup: CDR1 MNHEY, CDR2 SMNVEV (reference sequence). The CDR3 has 14 residues. The chain's CDR3 is CASSPHSGANVLTF. Here the CDR3 DNA reads TGTGCCAGCAGTCCTCACTCTGGGGCCAACGTCCTGACTTTC.

V gene TRBV20-1 combines with J gene TRBJ2-7, with a possible D match to TRBD2 (6 bases). This CDR3 contains 13 residues. Germline lookup yields CDR1 DFQATT and CDR2 SNEGSKA (reference sequence). With 5 bases removed from V and 0 bases from J, the gap between germline ends came to 11 bases. The CDR3 DNA follows: TGCAGTGCTGCCGGGACTTACTCCTACGAGCAGTACTTC. Its translation: CSAAGTYSYEQYF.

This clonotype appeared once. The chain employs TRBV12-5 and TRBJ2-1, with D uncertain. Per germline, CDR1 LGHNT and CDR2 FRNRAP. V was clipped by 2 bases and J by 10 bases, with 9 bases between them. The CDR3 is 12 amino acids. CDR3: CASGLTPREQFF. The CDR3 nucleotides are TGTGCTAGTGGTTTGACCCCGAGGGAGCAGTTCTTC.

The gene calls are TRBV6-5 and TRBJ2-1; 11 bases are shared with TRBD2. The germline V gene encodes CDR1 MNHEY and CDR2 SVGAGI. The J segment lost 6 bases and the V segment lost 6 bases, leaving 10 bases of the junction unmatched. The CDR3 loop spans 16 amino acids. In nucleotides, the CDR3 is TGTGCCAGCAGAAGACCCCAGGGACTAGCGGCCAATGAGCAGTTCTTC. Amino acid sequence: CASRRPQGLAANEQFF.

A few counts support this clonotype. This chain links TRBV18 with TRBJ1-1; possibly TRBD1 for D (5 bases). Trimming took 0 bases from V and 3 from J, leaving 8 bases between them. Germline CDR1 reads KGHSH; CDR2 reads LQKENI. CDR3 size: 14 residues. CDR3 bases: TGTGCCAGCTCACCACCGGCGGGGGACACTGAAGCTTTCTTT. This encodes CASSPPAGDTEAFF. Looking up the rest from reference TRBV18 and TRBJ1-1 gives the full variable domain: NAGVMQNPRHLVRRRGQEARLRCSPMKGHSHVYWYRQLPEEGLKFMVYLQKENIIDESGMPKERFSAEFPKEGPSILRIQQVVRGDSAAYFCASSPPAGDTEAFFGQGTRLTVV.